This is a list of T cell receptor beta chains from one sample in a study of cytomegalovirus exposure and HLA in healthy donors. Some clones are missing from TCRdb's copy, which holds only in-frame ones; the method was immunoSEQ multiplex PCR. The table has more than 250,000 clones, 70% to 90% seen once. Specimen: PBMCs. The receptors come from a woman aged 18-29 years in good health and CMV-seronegative. Each CDR3 is given with its conserved first and last residue. A D gene is named only where the DNA matches it firmly. Not every row has a clone size; where given, it reads once, few, many or a size class.

V gene,clone size,J gene,D gene,CDR3 protein,CDR3 DNA
TRBV2,NA,TRBJ2-1,TRBD2,CASSPGLAVDNEQFF,TGTGCCAGCAGTCCGGGACTAGCGGTAGACAATGAGCAGTTCTTC
TRBV4-3,NA,TRBJ2-2,NA,CASSQADYTGELFF,TGCGCCAGCAGCCAAGCTGACTATACCGGGGAGCTGTTTTTT
TRBV7-9,NA,TRBJ2-7,NA,CASSLVYGGEQYF,TGTGCCAGCAGCTTAGTATACGGCGGCGAGCAGTACTTC
TRBV5-1,NA,TRBJ1-2,NA,CASSLDPQAGGYTF,TGCGCCAGCAGCTTGGATCCACAGGCCGGTGGCTACACCTTC
TRBV28,NA,TRBJ2-7,TRBD1,CASREGGDRGHYWEQYF,TGTGCCAGCAGGGAAGGCGGGGACAGGGGGCACTATTGGGAGCAGTACTTC
TRBV28,NA,TRBJ1-1,NA,CASSLWSQEAFF,TGTGCCAGCAGTTTATGGTCTCAGGAAGCTTTCTTT
TRBV28,once,TRBJ1-2,TRBD1,CASSPMTGLVYGYTF,TGTGCCAGCAGTCCCATGACAGGGCTCGTCTATGGCTACACCTTC
TRBV7-2,NA,TRBJ1-2,NA,CASSHRVANYGYTF,TGTGCCAGCAGCCACAGGGTTGCGAACTATGGCTACACCTTC
TRBV28,few,TRBJ2-7,TRBD2,CASSLRTSGLFEQYF,TGTGCCAGCAGTTTAAGAACTAGCGGGTTGTTCGAGCAGTACTTC
TRBV30,few,TRBJ2-5,TRBD1,CAWSGQGGETQYF,TGTGCCTGGAGTGGACAGGGTGGAGAGACCCAGTACTTC
TRBV7-3,few,TRBJ2-7,TRBD1,CASSLTVGTGPEGEQYF,TGTGCCAGCAGTTTAACGGTGGGGACAGGGCCGGAAGGGGAGCAGTACTTC
TRBV4-2,NA,TRBJ2-3,NA,CASSQDITSTDTQYF,TGTGCCAGCAGCCAAGATATCACTAGCACAGATACGCAGTATTTT
TRBV5-1,NA,TRBJ2-1,NA,CASSLPRNEQFF,TGCGCCAGCAGCTTGCCCCGGAATGAGCAGTTCTTC
TRBV19,few,TRBJ1-2,NA,CASSRGVNYGYTF,TGTGCCAGTAGTCGCGGCGTTAACTATGGCTACACCTTC
TRBV7-9,NA,TRBJ2-3,NA,CASSLEGKKTDTQYF,TGTGCCAGCAGCTTAGAGGGGAAAAAGACAGATACGCAGTATTTT
TRBV9,NA,TRBJ2-1,NA,CASSVGRRGEDEQFF,TGTGCCAGCAGCGTAGGAAGGAGAGGGGAGGATGAGCAGTTCTTC
TRBV5-1,NA,TRBJ2-1,TRBD2,CASSARTSGSSYNEQFF,TGCGCCAGCAGCGCCCGGACTAGCGGGAGCTCCTACAATGAGCAGTTCTTC
TRBV23-1,NA,TRBJ1-2,NA,CASSPYGGITFLGTYGYTF,TGCGCCAGCAGTCCCTATGGGGGGATTACATTCCTGGGGACCTATGGCTACACCTTC
TRBV27,NA,TRBJ1-4,TRBD1,CASSTRGQGLVKLFF,TGTGCCAGCAGTACCCGGGGACAGGGTCTGGTAAAACTGTTTTTT
TRBV7-6,NA,TRBJ1-4,NA,CASSHSSEKLFF,TGTGCCAGCAGCCACAGTTCGGAAAAACTGTTTTTT
TRBV5-6,NA,TRBJ1-2,NA,CASSPETDYYGYTF,TGTGCCAGCAGCCCTGAGACCGACTACTATGGCTACACCTTC
TRBV7-9,NA,TRBJ2-1,TRBD2,CASSARAGGPHEQFF,TGTGCCAGCAGCGCTCGAGCGGGAGGGCCACATGAGCAGTTCTTC
TRBV5-1,NA,TRBJ1-2,TRBD1,CASSVDYGQGYGYTF,TGCGCCAGCAGCGTGGATTACGGACAGGGGTATGGCTACACCTTC
TRBV7-2,NA,TRBJ2-7,NA,CASSLADSPRRSEQYF,TGTGCCAGCAGCTTAGCGGACTCCCCTCGGAGAAGCGAGCAGTACTTC
TRBV5-1,NA,TRBJ2-2,TRBD1,CASTNLKQGAQELFF,TGCGCCAGCACAAATTTAAAACAGGGGGCGCAGGAGCTGTTTTTT
TRBV5-1,NA,TRBJ1-1,NA,CASREKMGAEAFF,TGCGCCAGCCGCGAGAAGATGGGCGCTGAAGCTTTCTTT
TRBV18,NA,TRBJ1-1,TRBD1,CASSPGQGFEAFF,TGTGCCAGCTCACCGGGACAGGGGTTTGAAGCTTTCTTT
TRBV5-1,NA,TRBJ2-1,TRBD2,CASSLPGLAGTNEQFF,TGCGCCAGCAGCCTACCAGGACTAGCGGGGACCAATGAGCAGTTCTTC
TRBV2,NA,TRBJ2-1,TRBD1,CARTWDRGNNEQFF,TGTGCCAGAACCTGGGACAGGGGAAACAATGAGCAGTTCTTC
TRBV5-1,NA,TRBJ1-5,NA,CASSLDAGDQPQHF,TGCGCCAGCAGTTTGGACGCAGGGGATCAGCCCCAGCATTTT
TRBV2,NA,TRBJ2-7,TRBD1,CASRGGTGVWYEQYF,TGTGCCAGCAGGGGAGGGACAGGGGTTTGGTACGAGCAGTACTTC
TRBV11-3,NA,TRBJ2-7,TRBD1,CASSLGPGQKSF,TGTGCCAGCAGCTTAGGTCCGGGACAGAAAAGCTTC
TRBV11-3,NA,TRBJ2-7,TRBD1,CASSRDRSSYEQYF,TGTGCCAGCAGCAGGGACAGGTCCTCCTACGAGCAGTACTTC
TRBV27,NA,TRBJ2-2,NA,CASSVTSGTGELFF,TGTGCCAGCAGCGTCACATCGGGCACCGGGGAGCTGTTTTTT
TRBV4-2,few,TRBJ2-7,TRBD1,CASSQGAGGNSYEQYF,TGTGCCAGCAGCCAAGGTGCAGGGGGAAACTCCTACGAGCAGTACTTC
TRBV5-4,NA,TRBJ1-3,TRBD1,CASSYPGTGRNTIYF,TGTGCCAGCAGCTACCCCGGGACAGGACGGAACACCATATATTTT
TRBV5-1,once,TRBJ2-7,TRBD2,CASSWVTSGRDEQYF,TGCGCCAGCAGCTGGGTGACTAGCGGGAGAGACGAGCAGTACTTC
TRBV6-5,NA,TRBJ1-1,NA,CASSPQGDISTEAFF,TGTGCCAGCAGTCCCCAAGGGGACATTAGCACTGAAGCTTTCTTT
TRBV7-2,NA,TRBJ2-3,NA,CASSLDSGATDTQYF,TGTGCCAGCAGCCTAGACAGCGGCGCTACAGATACGCAGTATTTT